The text below deals with one TCR beta chain. The data were produced by immunoSEQ multiplex PCR, yet TCRdb's version contains in-frame clones alone and is incomplete. The sample lists more than 200,000 clones, more than 75% occurring once. The data derive from a study of blood T cell repertoires in COVID-19. Material: peripheral blood. This receptor was identified in a woman between 55 and 75 years old with COVID-19, enrolled during active disease.

For the CDR3, the DNA is TGTGCCAGTAGTATCTCCCTCGGGAGTTCTTACGAGCAGTACTTC. Its protein is CASSISLGSSYEQYF. The chain is built from TRBV19 and TRBJ2-7; maybe TRBD2 (6 bases). This CDR3 has 15 amino acids. Germline lookup yields CDR1 LNHDA and CDR2 SQIVND (reference sequence). The germline V and J ends were trimmed by 3 bases and 4 bases, with 16 bases remaining between them.